The T cell receptor beta chain described here comes from a study of cytomegalovirus exposure and HLA in healthy donors. Both 60 Vbeta primers and 13 Jbeta primers went into the PCR. The table came from immunoSEQ multiplex PCR; TCRdb's copy has only in-frame clones and leaves some out. The sample lists approximately 170,000 clones; 75% were seen once. J gave up 6 bases and V 3 bases, and 4 bases lay outside the gene matches. The CDR3 covers 14 residues. Germline V gives CDR1 MNHNS, CDR2 SASEGT. This clone was detected only once. J is TRBJ2-3 and V is TRBV6-1, with TRBD2 matching 9 bases. The receptor comes from a male donor in good health and CMV-seronegative. Sequences were obtained from PBMCs. Here the CDR3 DNA reads TGTGCCAGCAGTGATCCCAGCGGGAGGGATACGCAGTATTTT. Protein product: CASSDPSGRDTQYF.